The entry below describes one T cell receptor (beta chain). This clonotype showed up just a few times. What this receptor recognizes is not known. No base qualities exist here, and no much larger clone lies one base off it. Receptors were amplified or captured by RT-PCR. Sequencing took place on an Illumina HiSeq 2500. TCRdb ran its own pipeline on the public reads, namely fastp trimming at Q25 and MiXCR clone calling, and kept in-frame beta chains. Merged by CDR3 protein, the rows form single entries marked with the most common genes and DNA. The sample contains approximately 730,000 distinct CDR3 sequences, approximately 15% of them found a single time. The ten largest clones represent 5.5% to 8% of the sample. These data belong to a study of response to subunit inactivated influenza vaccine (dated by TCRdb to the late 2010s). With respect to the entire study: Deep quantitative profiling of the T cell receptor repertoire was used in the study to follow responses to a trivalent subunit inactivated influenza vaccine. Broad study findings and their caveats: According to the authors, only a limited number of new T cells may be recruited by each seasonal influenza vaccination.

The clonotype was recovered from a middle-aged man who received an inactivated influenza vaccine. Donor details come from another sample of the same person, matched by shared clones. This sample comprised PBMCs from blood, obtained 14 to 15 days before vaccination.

The CDR3 region reads CASSPGGLGAVEETQYF. Here is the DNA: TGTGCCAGCAGCCCCGGGGGGTTGGGGGCAGTGGAAGAGACCCAGTACTTC. The V gene is TRBV6-1 and the J gene is TRBJ2-5; a tentative D match to TRBD2 spans 7 bases. CDR1 is given as MNHNS and CDR2 as SASEGT, both from the germline V gene. V lost 6 bases and J lost 3 bases; the stretch between them is 23 bases long. The CDR3 measures 17 amino acids from cysteine to phenylalanine. The kept DNA is CDR3 alone, 51 bases in frame from the first base.